This T cell receptor (beta chain) was recovered during a study of shared clonotypes between healthy human individuals. General observations from the study: Researchers sampled blood only, noting tissue repertoires likely differ.

The donors, healthy adults who were HIV-negative, had experienced no recent acute infections or vaccinations. Researchers drew on around 83 million PBMCs for genomic DNA from unsorted samples. Unsorted PBMC DNA was sequenced on ten immunoSEQ deep assay plates. Only in-frame clones appear in the TCRdb table, and some are missing; sequencing was by immunoSEQ multiplex PCR. The sample shows about 490,000 clones, 79% of them seen only once. As to this clone: Its target is unknown. This sequence may be a read error, since a much larger clone differs from it by one base. The same CDR3 is also encoded by other DNA sequences in this sample.

Sequencing was done on a sample of PBMCs. This receptor was identified in a middle-aged woman in good health. Some clones in this sample may be carry-over from other donors' samples.

The CDR3 DNA reads as TGTGCCAGCAGTTCCTCCTACGAGCAGTACTTC. Protein product: CASSSSYEQYF. The V call is TRBV27, the J call TRBJ2-7, with D unresolved. Per germline, CDR1 MNHEY and CDR2 SMNVEV (reference sequence). This CDR3 has 11 residues. Trimming shortened V by 4 bases and J by 0 bases, and 1 base separated the two germline ends.